This T cell receptor (beta chain) was observed in a study of T-cell memory formation after mild COVID-19. The CDR3 length is 17 residues. J lost 0 bases, V lost 0 bases, and 6 bases had no gene match. Germline V lookup: CDR1 SNHLY, CDR2 FYNNEI. Each CDR3 protein is one row after TCRdb ran MiXCR on the 5' RACE reads. This sample has under 90,000 distinct CDR3 sequences, with approximately 15% found just once. The sequenced material came from PBMCs or a T cell subset sorted from them (not recorded which). The rearrangement links TRBV2 to TRBJ2-5; 8 bases fit TRBD1. The clonotype originates from an adult woman who had mild COVID-19 (a few samples of this study predate the infection). Cell type and time point are not known. Here the CDR3 reads CASSEALNRGYQETQYF. As DNA, the CDR3 is TGTGCCAGCAGTGAAGCACTGAACAGGGGGTACCAAGAGACCCAGTACTTC.